The source of this T cell receptor beta chain is a study of shared clonotypes between healthy human individuals. About this clone: Other DNA sequences within the sample encode an identical CDR3.

Method: immunoSEQ multiplex PCR; TCRdb's copy keeps in-frame clones and lacks some. The sample contains approximately 2.4 million clones, under 97% of which appear only once. This receptor was obtained from a young man in good health. Sequenced material: naive CD4+ T cells sorted from blood. Noted subset: CD45RA+ positively selected.

CDR3 DNA sequence: TGTGCCAGCAGTGACAGGGAGAGCTCCTACGAGCAGTACTTC. It specifies CASSDRESSYEQYF. V gene TRBV6-6 combines with J gene TRBJ2-7, with 7 bases identical to TRBD1. CDR1 MNHNY and CDR2 SVGAGI come from the germline V gene (reference sequence). This CDR3 region has 14 residues. Trimming took 5 bases from V and 0 from J; bases not matched to a gene: 4.